The rows below give T cell receptor beta chains drawn from one sample of a study of CD8 T cells in Susac syndrome. TCRdb passed the immunoSEQ multiplex PCR reads through MiXCR, listing each CDR3 protein once. The data hold 100,000 to 150,000 distinct CDR3 sequences, with roughly 76% observed a single time. Input material: CD8+ T cells from PBMCs. The source is a human donor with multiple sclerosis. The CDR3 runs from the conserved cysteine through the conserved F or W. D genes are given only for firm matches. Expanded clones get a size class; other rows say once, few or many, or leave the size out.

>TRBV7-9|.|.|TRBJ2-1
TGTGCCAGCAGCTTTGGACTTAAGAGCTCCTACAATGAGCAGTTCTTC
CASSFGLKSSYNEQFF
>TRBV19|.|.|TRBJ2-1
TGTGCCAGTAGTCATGTCGGGGTTCTGAATGAGCAGTTCTTC
CASSHVGVLNEQFF
>TRBV6-2/TRBV6-3|TRBD2|.|TRBJ2-3
TGTGCCAGCAGTTATTCCCCACTTGGCGGGAGTTTTCCAGATACGCAGTATTTT
CASSYSPLGGSFPDTQYF
>TRBV2|TRBD2|.|TRBJ2-3
TGTGCCAGCAGTGAATTTAGCGGGAGTGCAGATACGCAGTATTTT
CASSEFSGSADTQYF
>TRBV6-1|.|.|TRBJ1-1
TGTGCCAGCAGGCCACTGCGTGGGGGCTCTGAAGCTTTCTTT
CASRPLRGGSEAFF
>TRBV7-2|TRBD2|.|TRBJ2-1
TGTGCCAGCAGCACAGGGTGGCGGGAGGAATACAATGAGCAGTTCTTC
CASSTGWREEYNEQFF
>TRBV4-1|TRBD1|.|TRBJ1-5
TGCGCCAGCAGTGAATGGGACAGTCAAAATCAGCCCCAGCATTTT
CASSEWDSQNQPQHF
>TRBV27|.|.|TRBJ1-3
TGTGCCAGCAGTTCGTTAGGGGTCTACTCTGGAAACACCATATATTTT
CASSSLGVYSGNTIYF
>TRBV12-3/TRBV12-4|.|.|TRBJ2-5
TGTGCCAGCAGTTTTATCACACAAGAGACCCAGTACTTC
CASSFITQETQYF
>TRBV19|.|.|TRBJ1-3
TGTGCCAGTAGTGATGGTCCCACCATATATTTT
CASSDGPTIYF
>TRBV28|TRBD2|.|TRBJ2-7
TGTGCCAGCGCTCCCGGGACTATCCTCTACGAGCAGTACTTC
CASAPGTILYEQYF
>TRBV6-1|.|.|TRBJ1-4
TGTGCCAGCAGTGAATCTCCCCGCGCAACTAATGAAAAACTGTTTTTT
CASSESPRATNEKLFF
>TRBV20-1|.|.|TRBJ2-7
TGCAGTGCTACCGACTTCCAGGGATCCTACGAGCAGTACTTC
CSATDFQGSYEQYF
>TRBV10-3|.|.|TRBJ2-1
TGTGCCACCTACGAGCCGCCGGTCAATGAGCAGTTCTTC
CATYEPPVNEQFF
>TRBV6-2/TRBV6-3|.|.|TRBJ1-5
TGTGCCAGCAGTTACCTTGGTCGGTCGGTGTTCAGGGGAGATCAGCCCCAGCATTTT
CASSYLGRSVFRGDQPQHF
>TRBV7-9|.|.|TRBJ1-3
TGTGCCAGCAGCTTAGTCACTGGAAACACCATATATTTT
CASSLVTGNTIYF
>TRBV5-8|TRBD1|few|TRBJ2-7
TGTGCCAGCAGCCCGGGACCGGGACAGGGGTACGAGCAGTACTTC
CASSPGPGQGYEQYF
>TRBV4-1|TRBD1|.|TRBJ2-6
TGCGCCAGCAGCCAAGGGATCGGGACAGGGGGGCCCCATTTAACCTCTGGGGCCAACGTCCTGACTTTC
CASSQGIGTGGPHLTSGANVLTF
>TRBV7-9|TRBD1|.|TRBJ1-2
TGTGCCAGCAGCCGCCGGACAGGCGTTAACTATGGCTACACCTTC
CASSRRTGVNYGYTF
>TRBV6-2/TRBV6-3|.|.|TRBJ1-1
TGTGCCAGCAGTTACAACGAGGGCACTGAAGCTTTCTTT
CASSYNEGTEAFF
>TRBV27|TRBD1|.|TRBJ1-1
TGTGCCAGCAGTTTCCGGACAGGCTGGAACACTGAAGCTTTCTTT
CASSFRTGWNTEAFF
>TRBV7-9|TRBD1|.|TRBJ2-1
TGTGCCAGCAGCTTACAAGCGGGACAGGGGAATCTAAATGAGCAGTTCTTC
CASSLQAGQGNLNEQFF
>TRBV6-1|.|.|TRBJ1-1
TGTGCCAGCAACCTAAGAGTGGGGGGGCTCACTGAAGCTTTCTTT
CASNLRVGGLTEAFF
>TRBV12-3/TRBV12-4|.|few|TRBJ1-1
TGTGCCACCAGGACTAACACTGAAGCTTTCTTT
CATRTNTEAFF
>TRBV2|TRBD1|.|TRBJ2-2
TGTGCCAGCAGTACAGGGGCCACCGGGGAGCTGTTTTTT
CASSTGATGELFF
>TRBV11-2|.|few|TRBJ1-1
TGTGCCAGCAGCTTCGGACGGGTGGAAGCTTTCTTT
CASSFGRVEAFF
>TRBV5-4|.|few|TRBJ1-1
TGTGCCAGCAGCGCGCCCATGAACACTGAAGCTTTCTTT
CASSAPMNTEAFF
>TRBV28|.|.|TRBJ1-2
TGTGCCAGCAGTTTCAATTGGGCCAGCTATGGCTACACCTTC
CASSFNWASYGYTF
>TRBV11-2|.|.|TRBJ2-1
TGTGCCAGCAGCGACACAGATTACAATGAGCAGTTCTTC
CASSDTDYNEQFF
>TRBV7-9|TRBD2|.|TRBJ2-1
TGTGCCAGCAGCCCGGGACTAGGAGCGAATGAGCAGTTCTTC
CASSPGLGANEQFF
>TRBV20-1|TRBD1|.|TRBJ1-4
TGCAGTGCTAGAGTCAGGGAGGGACAGGGCTTTAAACTGTTTTTT
CSARVREGQGFKLFF
>TRBV27|.|once|TRBJ1-2
TGTGCCAGCAGTTTGGGGGAATCCTATGGCTACACCTTC
CASSLGESYGYTF
>TRBV13|.|.|TRBJ1-1
TGTGCCAGCAGCGGGGAGGCCTCCGACTCGATTAACACTGAAGCTTTCTTT
CASSGEASDSINTEAFF
>TRBV10-3|TRBD1|.|TRBJ2-3
TGTGCCATCAGTGAAAGGAGGGGACAGGTGGGAGACACAGATACGCAGTATTTT
CAISERRGQVGDTDTQYF
>TRBV15|.|.|TRBJ2-1
TGTGCCAGCGCTAGCGTTTACTCCTACAATGAGCAGTTCTTC
CASASVYSYNEQFF
>TRBV5-1|.|.|TRBJ1-1
TGCGCCAGCAGCTTGGGACCGACAGTGAACACTGAAGCTTTCTTT
CASSLGPTVNTEAFF
>TRBV4-1|.|once|TRBJ2-2
TGCGCCAGCAGCCAAGATCGTGTAGGGGTGGATTCCGGGGAGCTGTTTTTT
CASSQDRVGVDSGELFF
>TRBV28|.|.|TRBJ1-6
TGTGCCAGCAGTTTTAGGGGTCCCTATAATTCACCCCTCCACTTT
CASSFRGPYNSPLHF
>TRBV6-6|TRBD1|.|TRBJ1-5
TGTGCCAGCAGTGCCGGGGACAGGGGACCCCATCAGCCCCAGCATTTT
CASSAGDRGPHQPQHF
>TRBV30|.|.|TRBJ2-3
TGTGCCTGGAGTGTAGGGGGGCGGGTCACAGATACGCAGTATTTT
CAWSVGGRVTDTQYF
>TRBV30|.|.|TRBJ1-1
TGTGCCTGGAGCGTAGGCGTGAACACTGAAGCTTTCTTT
CAWSVGVNTEAFF
>TRBV6-2/TRBV6-3|.|once|TRBJ1-2
TGTGCCAGCAGTTATTGGAGACGCATGCGAACTATTAACTATGGCTACACCTTC
CASSYWRRMRTINYGYTF
>TRBV6-5|.|.|TRBJ2-1
TGTGCCAGCAGTTTTACTGGGTATGGGTACAATGAGCAGTTCTTC
CASSFTGYGYNEQFF
>TRBV6-2/TRBV6-3|.|.|TRBJ2-1
TGTGCCAGCAGTTACTCTAACATCGCAACCTACAATGAGCAGTTCTTC
CASSYSNIATYNEQFF
>TRBV5-5|.|.|TRBJ1-4
TGTGCCAGCAGCGGCCAGAATGAAAAACTGTTTTTT
CASSGQNEKLFF
>TRBV7-2|.|.|TRBJ2-3
TGTGCCAGCAGCTTCACCGCAGATACGCAGTATTTT
CASSFTADTQYF
>TRBV12-3/TRBV12-4|TRBD1|.|TRBJ2-5
TGTGCCAGCAGTTTTGGGACAGGGAAGACCCAGTACTTC
CASSFGTGKTQYF
>TRBV30|.|.|TRBJ2-1
TGTGCCTGCTTTTTATACAATGAGCAGTTCTTC
CACFLYNEQFF
>TRBV19|TRBD1|.|TRBJ1-1
TGTGCCAGTAGGCCACCGGGACAGGGAAACACTGAAGCTTTCTTT
CASRPPGQGNTEAFF
>TRBV19|.|.|TRBJ1-5
TGTGCCAGTAGAGCAGGGTACCGGCAGCCCCAGCATTTT
CASRAGYRQPQHF
>TRBV27|.|.|TRBJ1-1
TGTGCCACCTCCCCCAGGCCCTTTGGGAACACTGAAGCTTTCTTT
CATSPRPFGNTEAFF
>TRBV7-9|TRBD1|.|TRBJ1-6
TGTGCCAGCAGCCCCAAGACAGGGGAGAATTCACCCCTCCACTTT
CASSPKTGENSPLHF